Below, 23 T cell receptor beta chains from the same sample are listed, as sequenced in a study of blood T cell repertoires in COVID-19. Produced via immunoSEQ multiplex PCR; TCRdb's table is partial and in-frame only. The sample includes about 180,000 clones, roughly 86% of them seen just once. Material: peripheral blood. These TCRs come from a woman in her 30s with active or convalescent COVID-19.

V and J are TRBV30 and TRBJ1-5; D unresolved. Trimming took 1 base from V and 4 from J, leaving 5 bases between them. The CDR3 loop spans 12 amino acids. CDR1 is GTSNPN, CDR2 SVGIG, per germline (reference sequence). This chain's CDR3 is CAWSGRNQPQHF. CDR3 sequence (DNA): TGTGCCTGGAGTGGGAGAAATCAGCCCCAGCATTTT.

This clone was recorded once. The chain uses TRBV6-5 and TRBJ1-1; a possible D gene is TRBD1 (6 bases). Germline V gene lookup returns CDR1 MNHEY and CDR2 SVGAGI. The V end lost 2 bases, the J end lost 11 bases, and 15 bases lay between the germline ends. This CDR3 has 13 residues. CDR3 residues: CASSYGDQGRAFF. CDR3 coding DNA: TGTGCCAGCAGTTACGGGGACCAGGGGCGGGCTTTCTTT.

The chain carries TRBV28 and TRBJ2-1; 14 bases are shared with TRBD2. The germline gives CDR1 MDHEN, CDR2 SYDVKM. The V and J ends lost 4 bases and 9 bases, in that order; junction bases with no gene match: 8. CDR3 length equals 16 residues. CDR3 DNA: TGTGCCAGCAGTTCCGGGACTAGCGGGAGAAGGGTTGAGCAGTTCTTC. It translates to CASSSGTSGRRVEQFF.

The rearrangement joins TRBV11-2 to TRBJ1-1; D call uncertain. The CDR3 totals 14 residues. CDR1 SGHAT and CDR2 FQNNGV come from the germline V gene. The V gene lost 3 bases and the J gene lost 3 bases, with 11 bases spanning the gap. CDR3 in amino acids: CASSFGRVDTEAFF. CDR3 nucleotides: TGTGCCAGCAGCTTCGGGCGGGTAGACACTGAAGCTTTCTTT.

A few counts support this clone. CDR3 DNA: TGTGCCAGCAGCCCCCCCGAGGAGACCGGGGAGCTGTTTTTT. This gives the protein CASSPPEETGELFF. The chain employs TRBV6-5 and TRBJ2-2; D not certain. The CDR3 consists of 14 residues. Trimming shortened V by 6 bases and J by 5 bases, and 13 bases separated the two germline ends. The germline V gene encodes CDR1 MNHEY and CDR2 SVGAGI.

This chain uses TRBV5-6 with TRBJ1-5; D is unresolved. V was shortened by 1 base and J by 3 bases, with 11 bases between the two germline ends. The CDR3 sequence is 15 residues long. Germline CDR1 and CDR2: SGHDT and YYEEEE. The DNA for the CDR3 is TGTGCCAGCAGCTTGAATGCGCGGGACAATCAGCCCCAGCATTTT. This translates into CASSLNARDNQPQHF.

The genes are TRBV6-5 and TRBJ1-3; D perhaps matches TRBD1 (5 bases). Trimming shortened V by 2 bases and J by 0 bases, and 8 bases separated the two germline ends. The CDR3 contains 15 residues. The germline V gene encodes CDR1 MNHEY and CDR2 SVGAGI. The CDR3 nucleotides read TGTGCCAGCAGTTACGTCGGGGGCTCTGGAAACACCATATATTTT. Its translation is CASSYVGGSGNTIYF.

The chain employs TRBV9 and TRBJ1-1; 7 nucleotides agree with TRBD1. The J segment lost 1 base and the V segment lost 2 bases, leaving 5 bases of the junction unmatched. CDR1 is SGDLS, CDR2 YYNGEE, per germline. CDR3 size: 15 residues. This chain's CDR3 is CASSVWTGGNTEAFF. The CDR3 DNA reads TGTGCCAGCAGCGTCTGGACAGGCGGGAACACTGAAGCTTTCTTT.

The V and J genes are TRBV6-2 or TRBV6-3 and TRBJ1-1; D perhaps matches TRBD1 (6 bases). Germline V gene lookup returns CDR1 MNHEY and CDR2 SVGEGT. Trimming took 5 bases from V and 10 from J, leaving 17 bases between them. The CDR3 has 13 residues. CDR3 DNA: TGTGCCAGCAGTGCAGGGGCCTCCAGGGGAGCTTTCTTT. It specifies CASSAGASRGAFF.

The CDR3 loop reads CASSLEEGQPQHF. The CDR3 nucleotides read TGTGCCAGCAGCTTAGAGGAGGGCCAGCCCCAGCATTTT. This chain uses TRBV7-9 with TRBJ1-5; D remains ambiguous. Trimming pared 1 base from V and 7 bases from J, leaving 8 bases between. This CDR3 contains 13 residues. From germline, CDR1 is SEHNR and CDR2 FQNEAQ (reference sequence).

The V call is TRBV15, the J call TRBJ1-2; D is unclear. The length of the CDR3 is 13 residues. Germline lookup yields CDR1 LNHNV and CDR2 YYDKDF (reference sequence). With 2 bases removed from V and 1 base from J, the gap between germline ends came to 5 bases. CDR3 region: CATSRPLNYGYTF. The CDR3 DNA sequence: TGTGCCACCAGCAGACCCCTTAACTATGGCTACACCTTC.

The CDR3 spells CASSLSRQGIYEQYF. CDR3 nucleotides: TGTGCCAGCAGTTTAAGTAGACAGGGGATCTACGAGCAGTACTTC. The gene calls are TRBV27 and TRBJ2-7, with 8 bases lining up with TRBD1. The CDR3 is 15 amino acids. Germline loops: CDR1 MNHEY, CDR2 SMNVEV (reference sequence). V was clipped by 2 bases and J by 3 bases; unmatched bases: 6.

The gene calls are TRBV7-6 and TRBJ1-6, with 8 bases identical to TRBD1. CDR1 and CDR2 (germline): SGHVS, FNYEAQ. With V trimmed by 5 bases and J by 8 bases, 5 bases remained unmatched. CDR3 size: 14 residues. The CDR3 protein is CASSKDRVDSPLHF. In nucleotides, the CDR3 is TGTGCCAGCAGCAAGGACAGGGTGGATTCACCCCTCCACTTT.

The chain couples TRBV7-9 to TRBJ2-7; the match to TRBD2 covers 7 bases. V lost 4 bases, J lost 4 bases, and 7 bases stayed unmatched. Germline V CDR1 and CDR2: SEHNR, FQNEAQ (reference sequence). The CDR3 runs to 14 residues. The CDR3, as DNA: TGTGCCAGCAGCTCCGCTACTAGCGTTTACGAGCAGTACTTC. It encodes CASSSATSVYEQYF.

The chain is built from TRBV28 and TRBJ2-1; 9 bases are a match to TRBD2. The CDR3 spans 17 residues. The germline gives CDR1 MDHEN, CDR2 SYDVKM. The J segment lost 2 bases and the V segment lost 3 bases, leaving 8 bases of the junction unmatched. The CDR3 DNA sequence: TGTGCCAGCAGTTTTTTTCTAGCGGGAACTACCTACAATGAGCAGTTCTTC. It is translated as CASSFFLAGTTYNEQFF.

This clone has more than one count but fewer than ten. The rearrangement uses TRBV29-1 and TRBJ1-3; possible D gene TRBD1, 5 bases. V lost 6 bases and J 0 bases, leaving 18 bases between the germline ends. This CDR3 has 16 residues. Germline CDR1 and CDR2: SQVTM and ANQGSEA. As DNA, the CDR3 is TGCAGCGTGACCCAGGGTAATAGGGGCTCTGGAAACACCATATATTTT. Its translation is CSVTQGNRGSGNTIYF.

This chain uses TRBV14 with TRBJ1-4, with D uncertain. Per germline, CDR1 SGHDN and CDR2 FVKESK. The CDR3 is 14 residues long. V was clipped by 4 bases and J by 7 bases, with 13 bases between them. DNA of the CDR3: TGTGCCAGCAGCCCGGACTGGATGGGTGAAAAACTGTTTTTT. Protein: CASSPDWMGEKLFF.

This sequence joins TRBV6-4 and TRBJ2-5; no reliable D call. Trimming stripped 5 bases from V and 5 bases from J, with 12 bases between. Germline CDR1 and CDR2: MRHNA and SNTAGT. CDR3 length: 13 residues. CDR3 protein: CASSLETGETQYF. The CDR3 DNA is TGTGCCAGCAGTTTGGAGACCGGGGAGACCCAGTACTTC.

The DNA for the CDR3 is TGTGCCAGCAGCTACGCTCCCGGGACAGGGGAAGAGACCCAGTACTTC. This translates into CASSYAPGTGEETQYF. This chain joins TRBV11-2 and TRBJ2-5; 10 bases are a match to TRBD1. The CDR3 length is 16 residues. Trimming took 4 bases from V and 3 from J; bases not matched to a gene: 8. CDR1 is SGHAT and CDR2 is FQNNGV in the germline V gene. Full variable domain (missing parts from reference TRBV11-2 and TRBJ2-5): EAGVAQSPRYKIIEKRQSVAFWCNPISGHATLYWYQQILGQGPKLLIQFQNNGVVDDSQLPKDRFSAERLKGVDSTLKIQPAKLEDSAVYLCASSYAPGTGEETQYFGPGTRLLVL.

This clone was detected only a few times. The rearrangement links TRBV28 to TRBJ1-3; TRBD1 might be the D (6 bases). V was shortened by 5 bases and J by 4 bases, with 12 bases between the two germline ends. The CDR3 runs 14 residues. Germline V lookup: CDR1 MDHEN, CDR2 SYDVKM. The CDR3 reads CASSTGQSGNTIYF. The CDR3 DNA reads as TGTGCCAGCAGTACTGGACAGTCAGGAAACACCATATATTTT.

The chain employs TRBV28 and TRBJ1-5; 11 nucleotides align to TRBD1. Trimming removed 6 bases from V and 6 bases from J; junction bases left unmatched: 4. Germline lookup yields CDR1 MDHEN and CDR2 SYDVKM. The CDR3 loop spans 14 amino acids. The CDR3 coding sequence is TGTGCCAGCAGGACCGGGACAGGGGGTCAGCCCCAGCATTTT. It specifies CASRTGTGGQPQHF.

The gene calls are TRBV28 and TRBJ2-2; no definite D call. V was pared by 1 base and J by 8 bases, with 8 bases between. This CDR3 region has 13 residues. The germline V gene encodes CDR1 MDHEN and CDR2 SYDVKM. The chain's CDR3 is CASSLSDTGELFF. CDR3 nucleotide sequence: TGTGCCAGCAGTTTATCAGATACGGGGGAGCTGTTTTTT.

The chain uses TRBV21-1 and TRBJ1-2; TRBD1 is the table's D call, not checked against the DNA. TRBV21-1 is labeled a pseudogene. The CDR3 contains 15 residues. The CDR3 sequence: CASSLRQGKNYGYTF. The CDR3 DNA sequence: TGTGCCAGCAGCCTCCGACAGGGGAAAAACTATGGCTACACCTTC.